Presented here are 8 T cell receptor beta chains from one specimen sequenced in a study of T cells expressing NK-cell markers. With the 5' RACE reads reprocessed, TCRdb shows one record per CDR3 protein and no DNA. This repertoire includes some 390,000 distinct CDR3 sequences. The sample consisted of blood T cells: a sorted CD56 or NKG2C T cell subset, CD4+ or CD8+ T cells, or bulk PBMC T cells (not recorded which). The receptors were sampled from a woman between 45 and 65 years old in good health.

The chain combines TRBV27 with TRBJ2-1; TCRdb calls TRBD1, which cannot be checked without DNA. The CDR3 extends over 16 amino acids. Germline CDR1 reads MNHEY; CDR2 reads SMNVEV (reference sequence). The CDR3 region is CASSSETGTGGYEQFF.

This chain connects TRBV10-3 to TRBJ2-3; the D call from TCRdb, TRBD1, cannot be confirmed without DNA. Germline lookup yields CDR1 ENHRY and CDR2 SYGVKD. The CDR3 contains 15 residues. This chain's CDR3 is CAISEGDRGTDTQYF.

The rearrangement uses TRBV7-9 and TRBJ2-1; TCRdb outputs TRBD2, but without DNA this stays unchecked. Germline loops: CDR1 SEHNR, CDR2 FQNEAQ (reference sequence). The CDR3 extends over 15 amino acids. The CDR3 here is CASGLAGGIRNEQFF.

The gene calls are TRBV9 and TRBJ2-1; TCRdb lists TRBD2, though no DNA is available to test this call. Germline CDR1 SGDLS, CDR2 YYNGEE. This CDR3 comprises 15 residues. The CDR3 is CASSVGAGEFNEQFF.

The rearrangement uses TRBV28 and TRBJ1-3; with no DNA, the TCRdb D assignment of TRBD1 cannot be verified. This CDR3 contains 14 residues. Germline V gene lookup returns CDR1 MDHEN and CDR2 SYDVKM. The CDR3 spells CASMPPGPGNTIYF.

This rearrangement joins TRBV5-6 to TRBJ2-3; no DNA is available, so the TRBD1 call from TCRdb remains unchecked. This CDR3 region has 15 residues. The V gene's germline CDR1 is SGHDT and CDR2 YYEEEE. CDR3: CASSLRDSPTDTQYF.

This chain uses TRBV9 with TRBJ2-5; TCRdb's D call, TRBD2, is unchecked because there is no DNA. This CDR3 comprises 18 residues. The germline V gene encodes CDR1 SGDLS and CDR2 YYNGEE. The CDR3 reads CASSVGVGGKGPQETQYF.

This sequence joins TRBV6-5 and TRBJ2-7; the D call from TCRdb, TRBD1, cannot be confirmed without DNA. This CDR3 region has 18 residues. The germline CDR1 and CDR2 sequences are MNHEY and SVGAGI. This CDR3 is CASREAGTGINFGYEQYF.